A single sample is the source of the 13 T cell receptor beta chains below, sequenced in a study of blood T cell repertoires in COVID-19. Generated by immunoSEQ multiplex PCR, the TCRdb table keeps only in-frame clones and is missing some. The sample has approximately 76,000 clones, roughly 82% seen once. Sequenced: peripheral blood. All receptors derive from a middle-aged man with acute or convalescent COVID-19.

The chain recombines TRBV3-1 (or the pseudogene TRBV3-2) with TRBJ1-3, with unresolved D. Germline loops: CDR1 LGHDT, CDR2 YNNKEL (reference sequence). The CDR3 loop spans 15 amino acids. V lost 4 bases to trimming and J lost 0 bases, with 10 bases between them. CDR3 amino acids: CASSRGSSSGNTIYF. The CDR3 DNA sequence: TGTGCCAGCAGCCGCGGATCGAGCTCTGGAAACACCATATATTTT.

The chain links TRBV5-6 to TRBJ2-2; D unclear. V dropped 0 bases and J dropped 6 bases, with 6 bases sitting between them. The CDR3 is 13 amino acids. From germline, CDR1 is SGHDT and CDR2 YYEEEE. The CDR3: CASSLVDSGELFF. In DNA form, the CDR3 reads TGTGCCAGCAGCTTGGTAGACTCCGGGGAGCTGTTTTTT.

The CDR3 coding sequence is TGTGCCAGCGGGTCCGGGACAGGCCTCACAGATACGCAGTATTTT. The encoded protein is CASGSGTGLTDTQYF. The chain links TRBV6-5 to TRBJ2-3; 8 nucleotides line up with TRBD1. The CDR3 runs 15 residues. The ends lost 8 bases at V and 2 bases at J; junction bases unmatched: 9. CDR1 and CDR2 (germline): MNHEY, SVGAGI.

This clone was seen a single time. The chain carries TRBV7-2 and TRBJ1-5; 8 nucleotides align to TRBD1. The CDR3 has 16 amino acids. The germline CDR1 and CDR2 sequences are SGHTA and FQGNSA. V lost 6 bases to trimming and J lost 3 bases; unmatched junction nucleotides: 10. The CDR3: CASRAGTGDSNQPQHF. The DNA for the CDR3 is TGTGCCAGCAGAGCCGGGACAGGTGATTCCAATCAGCCCCAGCATTTT. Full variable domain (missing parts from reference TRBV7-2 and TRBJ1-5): GAGVSQSPSNKVTEKGKDVELRCDPISGHTALYWYRQSLGQGLEFLIYFQGNSAPDKSGLPSDRFSAERTGGSVSTLTIQRTQQEDSAVYLCASRAGTGDSNQPQHFGDGTRLSIL.

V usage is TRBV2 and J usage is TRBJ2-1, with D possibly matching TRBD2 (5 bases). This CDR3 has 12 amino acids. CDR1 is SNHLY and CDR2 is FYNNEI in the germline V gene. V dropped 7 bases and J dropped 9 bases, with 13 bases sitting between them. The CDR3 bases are TGTGCCAGCATGAGGGAGCGCGGTGAGCAGTTCTTC. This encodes CASMRERGEQFF.

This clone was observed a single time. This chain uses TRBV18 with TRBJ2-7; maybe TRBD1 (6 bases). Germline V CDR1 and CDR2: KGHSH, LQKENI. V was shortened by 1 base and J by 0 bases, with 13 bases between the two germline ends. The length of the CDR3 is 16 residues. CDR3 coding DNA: TGTGCCAGCTCACCACGCGGACAGACGAGCTCCTACGAGCAGTACTTC. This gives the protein CASSPRGQTSSYEQYF.

CDR3 residues: CASSYLGQGANEQYF. In nucleotides, the CDR3 is TGTGCCAGCAGCTACCTGGGGCAGGGGGCCAACGAGCAGTACTTC. The chain has TRBV5-6 and TRBJ2-7; 8 bases map to TRBD1. CDR3 length: 15 residues. V was pared by 3 bases and J by 5 bases, with 10 bases of the junction left unmatched. From germline, CDR1 is SGHDT and CDR2 YYEEEE.

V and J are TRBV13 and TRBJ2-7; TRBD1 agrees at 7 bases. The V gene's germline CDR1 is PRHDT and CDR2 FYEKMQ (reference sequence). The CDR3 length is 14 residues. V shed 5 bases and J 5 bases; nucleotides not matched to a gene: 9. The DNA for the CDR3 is TGTGCCAGCAGCACCCGACAGGGTGGAAACGAGCAGTACTTC. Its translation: CASSTRQGGNEQYF.

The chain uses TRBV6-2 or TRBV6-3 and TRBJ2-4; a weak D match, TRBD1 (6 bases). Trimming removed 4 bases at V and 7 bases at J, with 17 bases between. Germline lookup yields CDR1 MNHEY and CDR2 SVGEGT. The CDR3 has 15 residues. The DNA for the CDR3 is TGTGCCAGCAGTTCAGGTCTGGGGGCGGTTAACATTCAGTACTTC. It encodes CASSSGLGAVNIQYF.

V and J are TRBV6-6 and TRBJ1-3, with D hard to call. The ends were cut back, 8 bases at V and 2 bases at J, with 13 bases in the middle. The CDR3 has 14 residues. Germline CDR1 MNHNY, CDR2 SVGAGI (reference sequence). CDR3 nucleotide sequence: TGTGCCAGCGCTACCCGGGGAACTGGAAACACCATATATTTT. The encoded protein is CASATRGTGNTIYF.

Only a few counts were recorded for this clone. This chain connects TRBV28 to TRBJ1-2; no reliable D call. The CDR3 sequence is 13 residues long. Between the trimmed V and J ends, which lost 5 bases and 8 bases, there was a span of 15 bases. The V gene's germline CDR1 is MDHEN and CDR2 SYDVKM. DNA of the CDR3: TGTGCCAGCAGTCTTGAACGTCTAAACGGCTACACCTTC. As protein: CASSLERLNGYTF.

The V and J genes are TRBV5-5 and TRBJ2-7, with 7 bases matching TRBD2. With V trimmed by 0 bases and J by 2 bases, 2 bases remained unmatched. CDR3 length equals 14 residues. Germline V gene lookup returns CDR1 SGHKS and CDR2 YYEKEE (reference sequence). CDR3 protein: CASSLALAAYEQYF. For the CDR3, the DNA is TGTGCCAGCAGCTTGGCCCTAGCGGCCTACGAGCAGTACTTC. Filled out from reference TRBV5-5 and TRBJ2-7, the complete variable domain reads DAGVTQSPTHLIKTRGQQVTLRCSPISGHKSVSWYQQVLGQGPQFIFQYYEKEERGRGNFPDRFSARQFPNYSSELNVNALLLGDSALYLCASSLALAAYEQYFGPGTRLTVT.

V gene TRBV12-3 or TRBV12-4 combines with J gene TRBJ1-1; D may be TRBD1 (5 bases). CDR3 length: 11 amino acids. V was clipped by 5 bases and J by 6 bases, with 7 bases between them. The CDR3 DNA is TGTGCCAGCAGTGGGGCTTCTGAAGCTTTCTTT. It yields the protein CASSGASEAFF.